The 23 T cell receptor beta chains in this list originate from one sample, sequenced in a study of cytomegalovirus exposure and HLA in healthy donors. It was with 60 Vbeta and 13 Jbeta primers that the PCR ran. Produced via immunoSEQ multiplex PCR; TCRdb's table is partial and in-frame only. The sample has about 160,000 clones; roughly four fifths are singletons. Sequencing was performed on PBMCs. The origin of the receptors is a woman in her 50s in good health and CMV-seropositive.

The rearrangement joins TRBV2 to TRBJ2-2, with no clear D. The length of the CDR3 is 12 residues. CDR1 is SNHLY, CDR2 FYNNEI, per germline. V was cut by 5 bases and J by 3 bases, with 4 bases left in between. The CDR3 DNA reads as TGTGCCAGCAGTTCCGACACCGGGGAGCTGTTTTTT. Protein product: CASSSDTGELFF.

This chain connects TRBV30 to TRBJ2-5; a weak D match, TRBD1 (6 bases). Germline CDR1 and CDR2: GTSNPN and SVGIG (reference sequence). V lost 0 bases, J lost 2 bases, and 13 bases lay in between. The CDR3 has 15 amino acids. In nucleotides, the CDR3 is TGTGCCTGGAGTGTACCCGGGACACTTCAAGAGACCCAGTACTTC. Amino acid sequence: CAWSVPGTLQETQYF. The full variable domain, rest sourced from reference TRBV30 and TRBJ2-5, is SQTIHQWPATLVQPVGSPLSLECTVEGTSNPNLYWYRQAAGRGLQLLFYSVGIGQISSEVPQNLSASRPQDRQFILSSKKLLLSDSGFYLCAWSVPGTLQETQYFGPGTRLLVL.

V usage is TRBV9 and J usage is TRBJ1-1, with D possibly matching TRBD1 (5 bases). Per germline, CDR1 SGDLS and CDR2 YYNGEE. The CDR3 totals 14 residues. V was pared by 7 bases and J by 0 bases, with 13 bases between. CDR3 nucleotide sequence: TGTGCCAGCGTAGGATCAGGGATGAACACTGAAGCTTTCTTT. Translating gives CASVGSGMNTEAFF.

The chain has TRBV5-1 and TRBJ1-2, with 9 bases aligning to TRBD1. Germline lookup yields CDR1 SGHRS and CDR2 YFSETQ. The CDR3 has 15 amino acids. V lost 4 bases, J lost 6 bases, and 10 bases stayed unmatched. The CDR3 loop is CASSRTQQGAHGYTF. Written as DNA, the CDR3 is TGCGCCAGCAGCAGGACACAACAGGGGGCCCATGGCTACACCTTC.

V is TRBV18 and J is TRBJ2-1; TRBD1 matches at 7 bases. Germline V lookup: CDR1 KGHSH, CDR2 LQKENI. The CDR3 extends over 13 amino acids. V gave up 6 bases and J gave up 6 bases; unmatched junction bases: 5. The CDR3 protein is CASSRDSSNEQFF. In DNA, the CDR3 is TGTGCCAGCTCCCGGGACAGTAGCAATGAGCAGTTCTTC.

V and J are TRBV30 and TRBJ2-2; TRBD2 might be the D (5 bases). V was clipped by 2 bases and J by 9 bases, with 16 bases between them. The CDR3 totals 14 residues. Germline CDR1 is GTSNPN and CDR2 is SVGIG (reference sequence). CDR3 coding DNA: TGTGCCTGGAGTCTGGGTTCAAGCGGTCGGGAGCTGTTTTTT. It encodes CAWSLGSSGRELFF.

The chain uses TRBV6-5 and TRBJ2-1; a weak D match, TRBD2 (5 bases). Trimming took off 4 bases at V and 4 bases at J, with 8 bases between the two ends. This CDR3 comprises 13 residues. CDR1 is MNHEY and CDR2 is SVGAGI in the germline V gene. The DNA of the CDR3 is TGTGCCAGCAGTTCACTAGGTTACAATGAGCAGTTCTTC. Protein: CASSSLGYNEQFF.

This chain connects TRBV6-6 to TRBJ1-6; 8 bases are a match to TRBD1. J gave up 10 bases and V 5 bases, and 4 bases lay outside the gene matches. This CDR3 comprises 13 residues. Germline CDR1 reads MNHNY; CDR2 reads SVGAGI (reference sequence). The CDR3 region has the DNA TGTGCCAGCAGTCAGGGGGCCGGGTCACCCCTCCACTTT. This codes for CASSQGAGSPLHF.

The V and J genes are TRBV2 and TRBJ1-1; 11 nucleotides align to TRBD1. The germline gives CDR1 SNHLY, CDR2 FYNNEI. CDR3 length: 14 amino acids. V shed 4 bases and J 5 bases; nucleotides not matched to a gene: 3. In DNA, the CDR3 is TGTGCCAGCAGTGGGGACAGGGGGGGGACTGAAGCTTTCTTT. Protein: CASSGDRGGTEAFF.

J is TRBJ1-2 and V is TRBV7-2; no definite D call. The CDR3 runs to 12 residues. The V and J ends lost 5 bases and 10 bases respectively, with 14 bases between them. Germline CDR1 is SGHTA and CDR2 is FQGNSA. The CDR3 DNA reads as TGTGCCAGCAGCCCCCGGTCCACTTACTACACCTTC. This translates into CASSPRSTYYTF.

The chain carries TRBV7-3 and TRBJ2-7; unclear D gene. This CDR3 spans 12 amino acids. Trimming shortened V by 3 bases and J by 6 bases, and 9 bases separated the two germline ends. CDR1 is SGHTA, CDR2 FQGTGA, per germline. DNA of the CDR3: TGTGCCAGCAGCTTCTCACTACCCGAGCAGTACTTC. Amino acids: CASSFSLPEQYF.

CDR3 in DNA: TGTGCCACCAGCACCTACTTGCACTCCTACAATGAGCAGTTCTTC. Protein: CATSTYLHSYNEQFF. The chain is built from TRBV15 and TRBJ2-1; no clear D gene. V was shortened by 4 bases and J by 0 bases, with 10 bases between the two germline ends. The germline V gene has CDR1 LNHNV and CDR2 YYDKDF (reference sequence). The CDR3 extends over 15 amino acids.

Of note for this clone: The junction shows a germline mismatch at one end, possibly a read error. The sample contains more than one DNA sequence encoding this CDR3. The chain joins TRBV6-5 to TRBJ2-2; 9 bases are shared with TRBD1. CDR1 and CDR2 from the germline V gene are MNHEY and SVGAGI. CDR3 length: 15 residues. The CDR3 loop is CASREQGAIPGELFF. The CDR3 DNA reads TGTGCTAGCAGGGAACAGGGGGCAATCCCCGGGGAGCTGTTTTTT.

The chain couples TRBV9 to TRBJ2-7, with 12 bases lining up with TRBD2. Germline trimming cut 3 bases from V and 0 bases from J; bases unmatched to any gene: 4. Germline CDR1 and CDR2: SGDLS and YYNGEE. The CDR3 contains 16 residues. Here the CDR3 reads CASSATSGGYSYEQYF. CDR3 coding DNA: TGTGCCAGCAGCGCGACTAGCGGGGGATACTCCTACGAGCAGTACTTC. The full variable domain, with the rest looked up from reference TRBV9 and TRBJ2-7, is DSGVTQTPKHLITATGQRVTLRCSPRSGDLSVYWYQQSLDQGLQFLIQYYNGEERAKGNILERFSAQQFPDLHSELNLSSLELGDSALYFCASSATSGGYSYEQYFGPGTRLTVT.

This chain joins TRBV2 and TRBJ2-7; D not certain. The V gene lost 2 bases and the J gene lost 0 bases, with 14 bases spanning the gap. Germline CDR1 reads SNHLY; CDR2 reads FYNNEI. This CDR3 contains 16 residues. The CDR3 region is CASSEPTGRSSYEQYF. The CDR3 DNA sequence: TGTGCCAGCAGTGAACCGACGGGTAGGAGCTCCTACGAGCAGTACTTC.

The count of this clone is one. The chain combines TRBV21-1 with TRBJ1-4; the listed D gene, TRBD1, was not tested against the DNA. TRBV21-1 represents a pseudogene. The CDR3 is 12 amino acids. The CDR3 loop is CASSVTFSKLFF. DNA of the CDR3: TGTGCCAGCAGCGTGACATTTAGTAAACTGTTTTTT.

The genes are TRBV19 and TRBJ2-1; D is unclear. The CDR3 has 16 amino acids. CDR1 and CDR2 from the germline V gene are LNHDA and SQIVND (reference sequence). Trimming cost V 4 bases and J 8 bases, with 21 bases left between them. CDR3: CASSTLQLLILYEQFF. As DNA, the CDR3 is TGTGCCAGTAGTACCCTCCAACTGTTAATTCTCTATGAGCAGTTCTTC.

The V gene is TRBV4-1, the J gene TRBJ2-7, with D hard to call. V was shortened by 1 base and J by 3 bases, with 13 bases between the two germline ends. The CDR3 is 15 amino acids. Germline V gives CDR1 MGHRA, CDR2 YSYEKL. The CDR3 nucleotides are TGCGCCAGCAGCCAAGGGCTCCAAATTGGCTACGAGCAGTACTTC. Translation gives CASSQGLQIGYEQYF.

The CDR3 coding sequence is TGTGCCACCAGCATCGGTCTATTCAGCAATCAGCCCCAGCATTTT. It yields the protein CATSIGLFSNQPQHF. The chain couples TRBV15 to TRBJ1-5, with no clear D. In germline, CDR1 is LNHNV, CDR2 YYDKDF (reference sequence). V was cut by 4 bases and J by 1 base, with 11 bases left in between. The CDR3 is 15 amino acids.

Regarding this clone: The sample has other DNA sequences that encode this CDR3 too. The CDR3 DNA sequence: TGTGCCAGCAGCGTAGGCGGGGAAGAGACCCAGTACTTC. Amino acids: CASSVGGEETQYF. The chain combines TRBV9 with TRBJ2-5; possibly TRBD2 for D (6 bases). V lost 0 bases, J lost 3 bases, and 6 bases lay in between. Germline assignment: CDR1 SGDLS and CDR2 YYNGEE. CDR3 length equals 13 residues.

CDR3 nucleotides: TGTGCCAGCAGTAGCGCTGGTCGGGACAGGGGAGCTTGGGAGACCCAGTACTTC. As protein: CASSSAGRDRGAWETQYF. This chain joins TRBV28 and TRBJ2-5; TRBD1 agrees at 10 bases. V lost 5 bases to trimming and J lost 5 bases; unmatched junction nucleotides: 17. The CDR3 extends over 18 amino acids. Germline V CDR1 and CDR2: MDHEN, SYDVKM. The entire variable domain, with the rest obtained from reference TRBV28 and TRBJ2-5, is as follows: DVKVTQSSRYLVKRTGEKVFLECVQDMDHENMFWYRQDPGLGLRLIYFSYDVKMKEKGDIPEGYSVSREKKERFSLILESASTNQTSMYLCASSSAGRDRGAWETQYFGPGTRLLVL.

The chain recombines TRBV15 with TRBJ2-7, with unresolved D. The length of the CDR3 is 12 residues. Germline V CDR1 and CDR2: LNHNV, YYDKDF (reference sequence). Trimming removed 8 bases at V and 0 bases at J, with 8 bases between. CDR3 DNA: TGTGCCACCTCGAGACACTCCTACGAGCAGTACTTC. This translates into CATSRHSYEQYF.

The CDR3 reads CASRWDRGESTGELFF. CDR3 bases: TGTGCCAGCAGATGGGACAGGGGAGAGAGCACCGGGGAGCTGTTTTTT. The chain is built from TRBV5-8 and TRBJ2-2, with 10 bases lining up with TRBD1. Unmatched junction bases numbered 8, after V lost 5 bases and J lost 4 bases. The germline CDR1 and CDR2 sequences are SGHTS and YDEGEE. The CDR3 spans 16 residues.